The rows below give T cell receptor gamma chains drawn from one sample of a study of Vδ1+ human thymocytes. TCRdb re-called the multiplex PCR reads with CATT. The table includes approximately 25,000 gamma-chain clones, 20% detected once. The sequencing sample was made of Vdelta1+ gamma-delta thymocytes from the thymus. These receptors were taken from a boy in the first two years of life who had congenital heart surgery. Both conserved end residues are part of each CDR3. Not all rows give a size; the values are once, few, many and, for expanded clones, a class.

J gene	V gene	clone size	CDR3 protein	CDR3 DNA
TRGJ1/TRGJ2	TRGV4	few	CATWDGGVF	TGTGCCACCTGGGATGGGGGGGTCTTT
TRGJ1/TRGJ2	TRGV9	-	CALWEAVPEKKLF	TGTGCCTTGTGGGAGGCGGTTCCGGAAAAGAAACTCTTT
TRGJ1/TRGJ2	TRGV5	-	CATCPLLLLAYDKKLF	TGTGCCACCTGCCCCCTATTATTATTGGCATATGATAAGAAACTCTTT
TRGJ1/TRGJ2	TRGV8	-	CATWDFSRIKKKLF	TGTGCCACCTGGGATTTTTCTAGGATTAAAAAGAAACTCTTT
TRGJ1/TRGJ2	TRGV2	few	CATWDGRPRYKKLF	TGTGCCACCTGGGACGGGCGCCCTAGGTATAAGAAACTCTTT
TRGJ1/TRGJ2	TRGV9	-	CALWEVQYFPCYYKKLF	TGTGCCTTGTGGGAGGTGCAGTACTTCCCCTGTTATTATAAGAAACTCTTT
TRGJP1	TRGV8	few	CATWDNGNTTGWFKIF	TGTGCCACCTGGGATAACGGGAATACCACTGGTTGGTTCAAGATATTT
TRGJ1/TRGJ2	TRGV5	few	CATWDRQWYKKLF	TGTGCCACCTGGGACAGGCAATGGTATAAGAAACTCTTT
TRGJ1/TRGJ2	TRGV9	few	CALWDDCKKLF	TGTGCCTTGTGGGATGATTGTAAGAAACTCTTT
TRGJ1/TRGJ2	TRGV9	few	CALWEGYTSKKLF	TGTGCCTTGTGGGAGGGATATACTTCTAAGAAACTCTTT
TRGJ1/TRGJ2	TRGV9	few	CALWEVPEYKKLF	TGTGCCTTGTGGGAGGTGCCGGAGTATAAGAAACTCTTT
TRGJP	TRGV9	-	CALWEVVELGKKIKVF	TGTGCCTTGTGGGAGGTCGTAGAGTTGGGCAAAAAAATCAAGGTATTT
TRGJP2	TRGV9	few	CALWEYSSDWIKTF	TGTGCCTTGTGGGAGTATAGTAGTGATTGGATCAAGACGTTT
TRGJ1/TRGJ2	TRGV9	few	CALWEVCGKKLF	TGTGCCTTGTGGGAGGTGTGTGGTAAGAAACTCTTT